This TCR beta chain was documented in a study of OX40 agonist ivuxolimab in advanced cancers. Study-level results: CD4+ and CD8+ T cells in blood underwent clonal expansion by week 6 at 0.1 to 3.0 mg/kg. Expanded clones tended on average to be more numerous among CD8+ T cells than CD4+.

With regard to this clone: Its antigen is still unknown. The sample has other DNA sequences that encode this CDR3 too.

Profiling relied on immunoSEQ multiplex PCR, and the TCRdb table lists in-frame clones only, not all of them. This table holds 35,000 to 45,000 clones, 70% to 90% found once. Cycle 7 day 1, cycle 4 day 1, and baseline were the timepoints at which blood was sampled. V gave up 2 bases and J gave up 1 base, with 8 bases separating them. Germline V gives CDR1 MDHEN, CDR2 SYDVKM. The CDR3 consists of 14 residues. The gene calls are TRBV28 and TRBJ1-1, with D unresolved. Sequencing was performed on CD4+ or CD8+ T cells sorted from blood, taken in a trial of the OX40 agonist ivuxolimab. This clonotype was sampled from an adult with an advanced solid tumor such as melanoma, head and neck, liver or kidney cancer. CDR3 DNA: TGTGCCAGCAGTTTAAATGGGAAGAACACTGAAGCTTTCTTT. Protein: CASSLNGKNTEAFF.